Each of the 16 T cell receptor beta chains below was sequenced from the same sample in a study of blood T cell repertoires in COVID-19. Assay used: immunoSEQ multiplex PCR; TCRdb lists only in-frame clones, some missing. The sample contains approximately 250,000 clones, less than 85% of which appear only once. Sample: peripheral blood. The source is a man in his sixties who had recovered from COVID-19.

This clone was found once. The chain combines TRBV5-4 with TRBJ1-4; the D gene is possibly TRBD1 (5 bases). This CDR3 is 15 amino acids long. Germline CDR1 and CDR2: SGHNT and YYREEE (reference sequence). The V gene lost 3 bases and the J gene lost 3 bases, with 12 bases spanning the gap. CDR3 nucleotide sequence: TGTGCCAGCAGCTCTTATACGGGGGCTAATGAAAAACTGTTTTTT. This gives the protein CASSSYTGANEKLFF.

The V and J genes are TRBV2 and TRBJ1-1; 8 bases are a match to TRBD1. The CDR3 runs to 16 residues. Trimming at V came to 6 bases and at J to 4 bases, leaving 13 bases not matched to a gene. Germline lookup yields CDR1 SNHLY and CDR2 FYNNEI. The CDR3: CASRAQGVGYSTEAFF. The CDR3 region has the DNA TGTGCCAGCAGGGCACAGGGGGTTGGGTATAGCACTGAAGCTTTCTTT. The full variable domain, rest sourced from reference TRBV2 and TRBJ1-1, is EPEVTQTPSHQVTQMGQEVILRCVPISNHLYFYWYRQILGQKVEFLVSFYNNEISEKSEIFDDQFSVERPDGSNFTLKIRSTKLEDSAMYFCASRAQGVGYSTEAFFGQGTRLTVV.

The chain carries TRBV19 and TRBJ2-2; TRBD1 matches at 11 bases. The V and J ends lost 5 bases and 7 bases, in that order; junction bases with no gene match: 6. Germline V gene lookup returns CDR1 LNHDA and CDR2 SQIVND (reference sequence). The CDR3 has 15 amino acids. The CDR3 protein is CASSPWTGGIGELFF. The CDR3, as DNA: TGTGCCAGTAGTCCCTGGACAGGGGGCATCGGGGAGCTGTTTTTT.

The CDR3 nucleotides read TGTGCCAGCAGCGGCCGACAGTACTACGAGCAGTACTTC. Translated, it gives CASSGRQYYEQYF. V is TRBV7-2 and J is TRBJ2-7, with D perhaps matching TRBD1 (5 bases). This CDR3 region has 13 residues. Trimming removed 5 bases from V and 3 bases from J, with 11 bases in between. CDR1 and CDR2 (germline): SGHTA, FQGNSA.

J is TRBJ1-5 and V is TRBV2; weak D call: TRBD1 (5 bases). The V gene's germline CDR1 is SNHLY and CDR2 FYNNEI. Trimming stripped 2 bases from V and 3 bases from J, with 11 bases between. The length of the CDR3 is 15 residues. CDR3 sequence reads: CASSERGRNNQPQHF. CDR3 nucleotides: TGTGCCAGCAGTGAAAGGGGCAGAAACAATCAGCCCCAGCATTTT.

The chain links TRBV6-2 or TRBV6-3 to TRBJ2-3, with D tentatively TRBD2 (6 bases). Germline CDR1 and CDR2: MNHEY and SVGEGT. The CDR3 extends over 17 amino acids. Deletions cut 0 bases from V and 2 bases from J, with 15 bases between. The chain's CDR3 is CASSYSLATGLTDTQYF. Here the CDR3 DNA reads TGTGCCAGCAGTTACTCGCTAGCGACCGGCCTCACAGATACGCAGTATTTT.

This sequence joins TRBV29-1 and TRBJ2-7, with 9 bases matching TRBD2. Trimming took 7 bases from V and 3 from J; bases not matched to a gene: 4. Germline V gives CDR1 SQVTM, CDR2 ANQGSEA. The CDR3 has 12 residues. This CDR3 is CSAATSGYEQYF. The CDR3 DNA reads as TGCAGCGCCGCGACTAGCGGCTACGAGCAGTACTTC.

The V gene is TRBV18, the J gene TRBJ1-4; 9 nucleotides agree with TRBD1. This CDR3 is 15 amino acids long. V lost 3 bases, J lost 7 bases, and 6 bases stayed unmatched. The germline CDR1 and CDR2 sequences are KGHSH and LQKENI. The CDR3 DNA reads TGTGCCAGCTCACCCGGGACAGGGTCTCTTGAAAAACTGTTTTTT. Its protein is CASSPGTGSLEKLFF.

The J gene is TRBJ1-2, the V gene TRBV5-4; possibly TRBD1 for D (5 bases). CDR3 size: 14 residues. Germline loops: CDR1 SGHNT, CDR2 YYREEE (reference sequence). V was clipped by 3 bases and J by 7 bases, with 16 bases between them. In nucleotides, the CDR3 is TGTGCCAGCAGCTCATGGGCGGGGCTTCCTGGCTACACCTTC. Its protein is CASSSWAGLPGYTF.

The J gene is TRBJ1-4, the V gene TRBV19; D gene uncertain. Germline CDR1 and CDR2: LNHDA and SQIVND (reference sequence). The V end lost 8 bases, the J end lost 8 bases, and 21 bases lay between the germline ends. The CDR3 has 15 amino acids. The CDR3 region is CASSARATLGEKLFF. CDR3 DNA: TGTGCCAGTTCCGCGCGGGCTACCTTGGGGGAAAAACTGTTTTTT.

The chain employs TRBV9 and TRBJ1-1, with unresolved D. Trimming removed 1 base from V and 1 base from J, with 8 bases in between. Germline V lookup: CDR1 SGDLS, CDR2 YYNGEE. CDR3 length equals 14 residues. The CDR3 nucleotides read TGTGCCAGCAGCGTAATACAGAAGAACACTGAAGCTTTCTTT. Protein: CASSVIQKNTEAFF.

The rearrangement joins TRBV20-1 to TRBJ1-1; the D gene is possibly TRBD1 (6 bases). The CDR3 extends over 15 amino acids. Trimming removed 3 bases from V and 4 bases from J, with 18 bases in between. Germline V CDR1 and CDR2: DFQATT, SNEGSKA (reference sequence). This chain's CDR3 is CSASGRSGEGTEAFF. The CDR3 nucleotides are TGCAGTGCTAGTGGGAGGTCAGGGGAGGGCACTGAAGCTTTCTTT.

This clone was seen a single time. This sequence joins TRBV5-4 and TRBJ2-1; 8 positions agree with TRBD1. The CDR3 covers 15 residues. CDR1 and CDR2 (germline): SGHNT, YYREEE (reference sequence). The V gene end was trimmed by 1 base and the J gene end by 4 bases; junction bases not matched to a gene: 4. The CDR3 here is CASSLLGQAYNEQFF. CDR3 nucleotides: TGTGCCAGCAGCTTGTTGGGACAGGCTTACAATGAGCAGTTCTTC.

The chain has TRBV20-1 and TRBJ2-5, with D maybe TRBD2 (5 bases). V lost 3 bases and J 4 bases, leaving 18 bases between the germline ends. The CDR3 extends over 15 amino acids. Germline loops: CDR1 DFQATT, CDR2 SNEGSKA (reference sequence). The CDR3 DNA follows: TGCAGTGCTAGTACTAGTAGAGGCCCTGGAGAGACCCAGTACTTC. Translated, it gives CSASTSRGPGETQYF.

CDR3 amino acids: CSVATGGGNEQYF. Written as DNA, the CDR3 is TGCAGCGTTGCGACAGGGGGCGGCAACGAGCAGTACTTC. The chain has TRBV29-1 and TRBJ2-7; 10 bases are shared with TRBD1. Germline CDR1 SQVTM, CDR2 ANQGSEA. CDR3 size: 13 residues. The V segment lost 4 bases and the J segment 5 bases; nucleotides outside the gene matches: 5.

This chain links TRBV6-5 with TRBJ1-2; tentatively, D is TRBD1 (5 bases). Germline V gives CDR1 MNHEY, CDR2 SVGAGI. The CDR3 consists of 13 residues. V dropped 8 bases and J dropped 0 bases, with 10 bases sitting between them. This CDR3 is CASRPTANYGYTF. Written as DNA, the CDR3 is TGTGCCAGCCGACCGACAGCTAACTATGGCTACACCTTC.